This is a list of T cell receptor beta chains from one sample in a study of cytomegalovirus exposure and HLA in healthy donors. Repertoires were generated with immunoSEQ multiplex PCR, while TCRdb's copy carries only in-frame clones and drops some. The sample holds 200,000 to 250,000 clones, around four fifths seen once. Input material: PBMCs. Receptor source: a middle-aged woman in good health and CMV-seronegative. CDR3s include the opening cysteine and the closing phenylalanine or tryptophan. The order of the fields is clone size, J gene, D gene, V gene, CDR3 protein, CDR3 DNA. A D gene is named only where the DNA matches it firmly. Only some rows state a clone size, as once, few, many or a class for expanded clones.

.	TRBJ2-7	TRBD1	TRBV18	CASSRDRTYEQYF	TGTGCCAGCTCACGGGACAGAACCTACGAGCAGTACTTC
.	TRBJ1-6	TRBD1	TRBV5-6	CASSLLDRDSPLHF	TGTGCCAGCAGCTTGCTGGACAGGGATTCACCCCTCCACTTT
few	TRBJ1-1	TRBD1	TRBV5-6	CASSATGRAEAFF	TGTGCCAGCAGCGCGACAGGGAGAGCTGAAGCTTTCTTT
.	TRBJ2-3	TRBD2	TRBV7-2	CASSLVAGGFGTDTQYF	TGTGCCAGCAGCTTAGTTGCGGGGGGATTTGGTACAGATACGCAGTATTTT
.	TRBJ2-5	TRBD1	TRBV7-9	CASGRGQVGGETQYF	TGTGCCAGCGGAAGGGGGCAGGTGGGCGGAGAGACCCAGTACTTC
.	TRBJ2-5	.	TRBV7-9	CASRAGLQETQYF	TGTGCCAGCAGGGCGGGACTCCAAGAGACCCAGTACTTC
.	TRBJ2-1	TRBD2	TRBV7-9	CASSVVGSGGENEQFF	TGTGCCAGCAGTGTAGTGGGTAGCGGGGGGGAGAATGAGCAGTTCTTC
.	TRBJ1-4	.	TRBV5-4	CASSSRISWDEKLFF	TGTGCCAGCAGCTCCAGGATTTCGTGGGATGAAAAACTGTTTTTT
.	TRBJ2-7	TRBD1	TRBV9	CASSAGTGTYEQYF	TGTGCCAGCAGCGCCGGGACAGGGACCTACGAGCAGTACTTC
.	TRBJ2-3	.	TRBV7-9	CSSSTGQYTDTQYF	TGTTCCAGCAGCACCGGACAGTACACAGATACGCAGTATTTT
.	TRBJ1-2	.	TRBV5-6	CASSPQIQRDYTF	TGTGCCAGCAGCCCACAAATTCAGCGGGACTACACCTTC
.	TRBJ2-1	.	TRBV4-3	CASSQDVKRNEQFF	TGCGCCAGCAGCCAAGATGTAAAGAGGAATGAGCAGTTCTTC
.	TRBJ1-5	.	TRBV19	CASSIRRQGNQPQHF	TGTGCCAGTAGTATCAGGAGGCAGGGCAATCAGCCCCAGCATTTT
.	TRBJ2-7	TRBD1	TRBV2	CASRIRTGSFSYEQYF	TGTGCCAGCAGGATAAGGACAGGGAGTTTTTCCTACGAGCAGTACTTC
once	TRBJ1-5	.	TRBV11-2	CASSFGLEGNQPQHF	TGTGCCAGCAGCTTTGGACTCGAGGGCAATCAGCCCCAGCATTTT
.	TRBJ2-2	.	TRBV9	CASSASPRRHSNTGELFF	TGTGCCAGCAGCGCTTCTCCCCGTAGACACTCGAACACCGGGGAGCTGTTTTTT
.	TRBJ2-5	TRBD2	TRBV5-1	CASQAGFSSGVETQYF	TGCGCCAGCCAAGCTGGGTTTTCTAGCGGGGTAGAGACCCAGTACTTC
.	TRBJ2-2	TRBD2	TRBV29-1	CSVAGLTGTSITGELFF	TGCAGCGTGGCAGGGCTGACCGGGACTAGCATCACCGGGGAGCTGTTTTTT
.	TRBJ2-7	TRBD1	TRBV7-9	CASSSDRVPYEQYF	TGTGCCAGCAGCTCCGACAGGGTACCCTACGAGCAGTACTTC
.	TRBJ2-2	TRBD1	TRBV10-3	CAISVDRATGELFF	TGTGCCATCAGTGTGGACAGGGCCACCGGGGAGCTGTTTTTT
.	TRBJ2-2	TRBD2	TRBV28	CASSLGSSGTGELFF	TGTGCCAGCAGTTTGGGGTCTAGCGGAACCGGGGAGCTGTTTTTT
.	TRBJ2-4	TRBD2	TRBV15	CATSRLESRLAGAKNIQYF	TGTGCCACCAGCAGACTCGAGTCCCGCTTAGCGGGGGCCAAAAACATTCAGTACTTC
.	TRBJ1-1	.	TRBV5-5	CASSFPGQIQVRAFF	TGTGCCAGCAGCTTCCCCGGACAAATACAGGTGAGAGCTTTCTTT
.	TRBJ2-7	TRBD2	TRBV4-3	CASSQRTSGGTSSYEQYF	TGCGCCAGCAGCCAACGGACTAGCGGGGGGACTTCCTCCTACGAGCAGTACTTC
few	TRBJ1-4	TRBD1	TRBV7-9	CASSLGDREDEKLFF	TGTGCCAGCAGCTTAGGGGACAGGGAGGACGAAAAACTGTTTTTT
.	TRBJ2-3	TRBD1	TRBV6-5	CASSGHRGDTQYF	TGTGCCAGCAGTGGACACAGGGGAGATACGCAGTATTTT
.	TRBJ1-3	.	TRBV18	CASSPTGTPGNTIYF	TGTGCCAGCTCACCAACAGGCACACCTGGAAACACCATATATTTT
once	TRBJ2-2	.	TRBV28	CASRPSAGNTGELFF	TGTGCCAGCAGGCCTTCAGCGGGGAACACCGGGGAGCTGTTTTTT
.	TRBJ2-1	TRBD2	TRBV5-4	CASSSGGGPSSSYNEQFF	TGTGCCAGCAGCAGCGGCGGGGGGCCCTCTAGCTCCTACAATGAGCAGTTCTTC
.	TRBJ2-1	.	TRBV9	CASSGRGQRYNEQFF	TGTGCCAGCAGCGGGCGGGGGCAGCGGTACAATGAGCAGTTCTTC
few	TRBJ1-5	.	TRBV5-1	CASSLQGGDQPQHF	TGCGCCAGCAGTTTGCAGGGAGGGGATCAGCCCCAGCATTTT
.	TRBJ1-1	.	TRBV27	CASSFVSRGATEAFF	TGTGCCAGCAGTTTCGTGAGTCGGGGGGCCACTGAAGCTTTCTTT
.	TRBJ2-5	.	TRBV29-1	CSAEGTPETQYF	TGCAGCGCCGAGGGGACACCAGAGACCCAGTACTTC